The 13 T cell receptor beta chains below were found in one sample sequenced in a study of T-cell reconstitution after alpha-beta-depleted transplantation in children. Unique molecular identifiers were used in preparing the TCRbeta library. A single record per CDR3 protein comes from TCRdb applying MiXCR to the PCR reads. The table shows about 250,000 distinct CDR3 sequences, with about 24% occurring only once. The specimen comprised PBMCs, mostly from graft donor cells, sampled 360 days after TCRalphabeta/CD19-depleted stem cell transplant. Receptor source: a female patient between 2 and 10 years old who had a stem cell transplant for congenital amegakaryocytic thrombocytopenia, so the T cells may come from the graft donor.

The chain has TRBV12-3 or TRBV12-4 and TRBJ1-2; 7 bases agree with TRBD1. J gave up 6 bases and V 6 bases, and 7 bases lay outside the gene matches. This CDR3 contains 13 residues. The CDR3 protein is CASRRQGIHGYTF. CDR3 DNA: TGTGCCAGCAGGAGACAGGGAATACATGGCTACACCTTC.

This clonotype was picked up a small number of times. The genes are TRBV28 and TRBJ2-7, with a possible D match to TRBD2 (5 bases). The ends were cut back, 7 bases at V and 2 bases at J, with 15 bases in the middle. Germline-derived CDR1 and CDR2 are MDHEN and SYDVKM. The CDR3 runs 14 residues. CDR3 sequence (DNA): TGTGCCAGCAACCGACACACGACTACCTACGAGCAGTACTTC. This encodes CASNRHTTTYEQYF.

The chain carries TRBV20-1 and TRBJ2-1, with no clear D. Trimming stripped 6 bases from V and 6 bases from J, with 15 bases between. This CDR3 spans 13 amino acids. The V gene's germline CDR1 is DFQATT and CDR2 SNEGSKA (reference sequence). The CDR3 sequence: CSATESRSNEQFF. The CDR3 DNA follows: TGCAGTGCAACGGAATCCCGTAGCAATGAGCAGTTCTTC.

The rearrangement uses TRBV10-3 and TRBJ1-2; 8 positions match TRBD1. The CDR3 runs to 13 residues. V lost 8 bases to trimming and J lost 3 bases; unmatched junction nucleotides: 5. Per germline, CDR1 ENHRY and CDR2 SYGVKD. The DNA of the CDR3 is TGTGCCATCCGACCGGACAGGGACTATGGCTACACCTTC. It specifies CAIRPDRDYGYTF.

The gene calls are TRBV4-1 and TRBJ1-6; D call uncertain. The V gene's germline CDR1 is MGHRA and CDR2 YSYEKL. This CDR3 is 16 amino acids long. V was pared by 1 base and J by 9 bases, with 16 bases between. The CDR3 spells CASSQAPGSGISPLHF. DNA of the CDR3: TGCGCCAGCAGCCAAGCCCCCGGGTCGGGGATTTCACCCCTCCACTTT.

V gene TRBV15 combines with J gene TRBJ2-7, with D uncertain. V was pared by 0 bases and J by 3 bases, with 6 bases between. In germline, CDR1 is LNHNV, CDR2 YYDKDF (reference sequence). The CDR3 consists of 13 residues. CDR3 sequence: CATSRDKFYEQYF. CDR3 sequence (DNA): TGTGCCACCAGCAGAGATAAGTTCTACGAGCAGTACTTC.

This clonotype was seen a few times. The chain employs TRBV7-3 and TRBJ2-3, with 7 bases aligning to TRBD2. Germline CDR1 is SGHTA and CDR2 is FQGTGA. The J segment lost 6 bases and the V segment lost 1 base, leaving 10 bases of the junction unmatched. The CDR3 totals 16 residues. In nucleotides, the CDR3 is TGTGCCAGCAGCTTAAGCAGGACGCGGGGGAAGGATACGCAGTATTTT. Protein product: CASSLSRTRGKDTQYF. Supplemented by reference TRBV7-3 and TRBJ2-3, the full variable domain reads GAGVSQTPSNKVTEKGKYVELRCDPISGHTALYWYRQSLGQGPEFLIYFQGTGAADDSGLPNDRFFAVRPEGSVSTLKIQRTERGDSAVYLCASSLSRTRGKDTQYFGPGTRLTVL.

This clonotype has a count of ten or more. This rearrangement joins TRBV29-1 to TRBJ2-1; 12 positions agree with TRBD2. Germline CDR1 and CDR2: SQVTM and ANQGSEA. The CDR3 is 15 amino acids. Unmatched junction bases numbered 7, after V lost 2 bases and J lost 8 bases. As DNA, the CDR3 is TGCAGCGTTGAACCCCGGACTAGCGGGACAGATGAGCAGTTCTTC. Translation: CSVEPRTSGTDEQFF.

This chain connects TRBV7-9 to TRBJ2-2, with D perhaps matching TRBD1 (6 bases). Trimming removed 5 bases at V and 2 bases at J, with 15 bases between. Germline CDR1 and CDR2: SEHNR and FQNEAQ (reference sequence). The CDR3 has 16 amino acids. DNA of the CDR3: TGTGCCAGCAGCCCCCTGAGGGGGAATAACACCGGGGAGCTGTTTTTT. Protein: CASSPLRGNNTGELFF.

There are a few counts of this clonotype. The chain carries TRBV9 and TRBJ2-1, with 11 positions matching TRBD2. The germline CDR1 and CDR2 sequences are SGDLS and YYNGEE. This CDR3 has 16 amino acids. Germline trimming cut 5 bases from V and 6 bases from J; bases unmatched to any gene: 10. This CDR3 reads CASSEGSGGAANEQFF. CDR3 nucleotides: TGTGCCAGCAGTGAAGGTAGCGGGGGGGCGGCCAATGAGCAGTTCTTC.

The rearrangement joins TRBV7-2 to TRBJ2-5; D is undetermined. The V end was cut by 0 bases, the J end by 3 bases, with 5 bases between. The CDR3 is 13 residues long. From germline, CDR1 is SGHTA and CDR2 FQGNSA. CDR3 sequence reads: CASSLAMEETQYF. CDR3 nucleotide sequence: TGTGCCAGCAGCTTAGCGATGGAAGAGACCCAGTACTTC.

Only one count was recorded for this clonotype. The J gene is TRBJ2-7, the V gene TRBV7-2; D remains unclear. There are 13 residues in the CDR3. V gave up 3 bases and J gave up 3 bases, with 9 bases separating them. CDR1 and CDR2 from the germline V gene are SGHTA and FQGNSA. CDR3 DNA sequence: TGTGCCAGCAGCTTTTACACCGGCTACGAGCAGTACTTC. As protein: CASSFYTGYEQYF.

This clonotype was seen only a few times. This sequence joins TRBV29-1 and TRBJ2-3; D is ambiguous. This CDR3 is 14 amino acids long. Germline V gene data show CDR1 as SQVTM and CDR2 as ANQGSEA. Trimming removed 3 bases from V and 2 bases from J, with 12 bases in between. CDR3 protein: CSVDGAGNTDTQYF. In DNA form, the CDR3 reads TGCAGCGTTGATGGTGCCGGCAACACAGATACGCAGTATTTT.